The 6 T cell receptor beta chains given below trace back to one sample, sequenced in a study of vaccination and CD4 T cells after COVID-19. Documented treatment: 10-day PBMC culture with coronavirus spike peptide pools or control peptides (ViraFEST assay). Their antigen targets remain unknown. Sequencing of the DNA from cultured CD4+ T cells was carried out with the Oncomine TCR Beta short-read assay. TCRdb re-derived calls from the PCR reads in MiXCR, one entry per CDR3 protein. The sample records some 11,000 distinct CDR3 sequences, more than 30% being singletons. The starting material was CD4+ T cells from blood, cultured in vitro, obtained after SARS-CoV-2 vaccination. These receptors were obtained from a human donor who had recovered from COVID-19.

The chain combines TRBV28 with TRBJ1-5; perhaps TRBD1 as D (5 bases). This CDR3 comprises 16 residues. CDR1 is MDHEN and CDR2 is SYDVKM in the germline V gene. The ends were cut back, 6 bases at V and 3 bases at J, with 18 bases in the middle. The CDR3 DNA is TGTGCCAGCAGGAGGGCACCGGGACTACCCAATCAGCCCCAGCATTTT. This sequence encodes CASRRAPGLPNQPQHF.

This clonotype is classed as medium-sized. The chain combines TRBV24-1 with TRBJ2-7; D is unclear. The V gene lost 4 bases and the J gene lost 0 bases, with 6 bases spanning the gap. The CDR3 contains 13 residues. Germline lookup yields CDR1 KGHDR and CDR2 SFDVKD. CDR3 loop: CATSEGGSYEQYF. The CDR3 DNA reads TGTGCCACCAGTGAAGGTGGCTCCTACGAGCAGTACTTC.

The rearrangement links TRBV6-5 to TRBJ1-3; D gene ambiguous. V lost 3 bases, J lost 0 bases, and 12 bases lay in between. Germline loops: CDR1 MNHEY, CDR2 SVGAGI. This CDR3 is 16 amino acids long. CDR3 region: CASSYIRSSSGNTIYF. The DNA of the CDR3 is TGTGCCAGCAGTTATATTCGGTCGAGCTCTGGAAACACCATATATTTT.

The CDR3 nucleotides are TGTGCCAGCTCACCGAGCGGGGGTTTCCAAGAGACCCAGTACTTC. It codes for CASSPSGGFQETQYF. This chain connects TRBV18 to TRBJ2-5, with 8 bases lining up with TRBD2. The junction had 4 bases not matched to a gene; V was cut back by 3 bases and J by 1 base. This CDR3 is 15 amino acids long. Per germline, CDR1 KGHSH and CDR2 LQKENI.

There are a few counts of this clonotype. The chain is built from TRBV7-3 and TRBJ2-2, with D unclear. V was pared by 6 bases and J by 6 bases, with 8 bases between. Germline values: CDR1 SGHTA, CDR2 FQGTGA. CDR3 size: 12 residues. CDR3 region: CASRRVPGELFF. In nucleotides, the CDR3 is TGTGCCAGCAGGCGAGTTCCCGGGGAGCTGTTTTTT.

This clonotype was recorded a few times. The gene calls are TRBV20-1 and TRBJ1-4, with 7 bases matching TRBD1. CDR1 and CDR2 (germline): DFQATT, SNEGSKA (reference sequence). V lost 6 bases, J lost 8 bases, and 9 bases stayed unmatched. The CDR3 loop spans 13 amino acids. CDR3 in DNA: TGCAGTGCATCGAGGGGGCTTGGCGAAAAACTGTTTTTT. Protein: CSASRGLGEKLFF.